The clone carrying this TCR beta chain has more than one count but fewer than ten. This sample is drawn from a study of T cell responses to AZD1222 COVID-19 vaccine. Germline V CDR1 and CDR2: SGHDN, FVKESK. V gave up 1 base and J gave up 6 bases, with 18 bases separating them. This CDR3 has 16 amino acids. The assay was immunoSEQ multiplex PCR, and TCRdb's table has in-frame clones only and misses some. This sample has more than 150,000 clones, with 70% to 90% found just once. Sequenced here: peripheral blood, sampled on day 0 of AZD1222 vaccination. The chain couples TRBV14 to TRBJ1-2, with D hard to call. The source of this sequence is an adult in good health. The CDR3 DNA reads TGTGCCAGCAGCCAAGTCGGTCGGGAACTGTCGCATGGCTACACCTTC. Translation: CASSQVGRELSHGYTF.